Below, one T cell receptor (beta chain) is given with its context. The sample is drawn from a study of CD8 T cells in Susac syndrome. Reverse transcription used about 0.45 to 1 ug RNA and random hexamers. TCR beta CDR3 was amplified by immunoSEQ multiplex PCR. This amplification extended across 54 Vbeta and 13 Jbeta segments. TCRdb ran MiXCR on the immunoSEQ multiplex PCR reads and lists one entry per CDR3 protein. The sample records a few hundred thousand distinct CDR3 sequences, 95% being singletons. The sequenced target, TCR beta, came from blood CD8+ and CD4+ T cells. The multiple sclerosis control cohort comprised treatment-naive individuals presenting with stable or active relapsing-remitting disease. TEMRA cells were FACS-enriched, while CD8+ and CD4+ T cells were negatively isolated. V gave up 1 base and J gave up 3 bases, with 7 bases separating them. This CDR3 spans 13 amino acids. Germline V CDR1 and CDR2: LGHDT, YNNKEL (reference sequence).

This clonotype was obtained from a human donor with multiple sclerosis. This chain links TRBV3-1 with TRBJ2-7; D gene ambiguous. The specimen was CD4+ T cells from PBMCs. Written as DNA, the CDR3 is TGTGCCAGCAGCCAAGGGACCAACTACGAGCAGTACTTC. Translation gives CASSQGTNYEQYF.